This passage covers 13 T cell receptor beta chains from one sample sequenced in a study of T cell responses to AZD1222 COVID-19 vaccine. Measured with immunoSEQ multiplex PCR; TCRdb has only the in-frame clones, and not every one. This table holds about 180,000 clones, about 90% found once. This specimen consisted of peripheral blood, obtained on day 0 of AZD1222 vaccination. The receptors stem from an adult in good health.

This clone appeared a single time. The chain uses TRBV5-1 and TRBJ2-7, with 10 bases identical to TRBD1. The CDR3 contains 14 residues. V lost 4 bases to trimming and J lost 2 bases; unmatched junction nucleotides: 3. Germline CDR1 SGHRS, CDR2 YFSETQ. This CDR3 reads CASSVGQGAYEQYF. CDR3 nucleotides: TGCGCCAGCAGCGTCGGACAGGGGGCCTACGAGCAGTACTTC.

V and J are TRBV4-2 and TRBJ1-2; possibly TRBD1 for D (6 bases). The CDR3 spans 14 residues. Germline CDR1 is LGHNA and CDR2 is YNFKEQ. Between the trimmed V and J ends, which lost 3 bases and 6 bases, there was a span of 14 bases. The CDR3 DNA sequence: TGTGCCAGCAGCCAGAATCGACAGGTAAATGGCTACACCTTC. It yields the protein CASSQNRQVNGYTF.

The V and J genes are TRBV28 and TRBJ2-7, with D unresolved. This CDR3 is 11 amino acids long. Deletions cut 8 bases from V and 5 bases from J, with 10 bases between. From germline, CDR1 is MDHEN and CDR2 SYDVKM. The CDR3: CASQTLNEQYF. CDR3 DNA: TGTGCCAGCCAGACTCTGAACGAGCAGTACTTC.

The gene calls are TRBV13 and TRBJ2-5; a possible D gene is TRBD2 (6 bases). The CDR3 runs to 14 residues. The germline V gene encodes CDR1 PRHDT and CDR2 FYEKMQ (reference sequence). The V gene lost 4 bases and the J gene lost 4 bases, with 13 bases spanning the gap. The CDR3 DNA reads as TGTGCCAGCAGCTCTCTGGAGGGTGGAGAGACCCAGTACTTC. It yields the protein CASSSLEGGETQYF.

This clone was detected once. The genes are TRBV27 and TRBJ2-7; 8 bases are shared with TRBD1. Germline V lookup: CDR1 MNHEY, CDR2 SMNVEV (reference sequence). The CDR3 length is 16 residues. V gave up 5 bases and J gave up 3 bases; unmatched junction bases: 12. DNA for the CDR3: TGTGCCAGCAGTCTAGAAGCCCAGGGGGCCGACTACGAGCAGTACTTC. Its protein product is CASSLEAQGADYEQYF.

This chain links TRBV6-4 with TRBJ2-2; D unresolved. Trimming took off 0 bases at V and 2 bases at J, with 7 bases between the two ends. CDR3 size: 15 residues. Looked up from germline, CDR1 is MRHNA and CDR2 is SNTAGT. The CDR3 bases are TGTGCCAGCAGTGACTCGAGAAGCAACACCGGGGAGCTGTTTTTT. Translating gives CASSDSRSNTGELFF.

This CDR3 reads CASSLEPTVNFEKLFF. The CDR3 DNA reads TGCGCCAGCAGCTTGGAGCCGACAGTAAACTTTGAAAAACTGTTTTTT. V gene TRBV5-1 combines with J gene TRBJ1-4, with TRBD1 as a possible D gene (5 bases). The CDR3 is made up of 16 amino acids. Germline lookup yields CDR1 SGHRS and CDR2 YFSETQ. Trimming shortened V by 0 bases and J by 7 bases, and 16 bases separated the two germline ends.

V is TRBV19 and J is TRBJ1-5, with D unclear. Germline V gene sequence: CDR1 LNHDA, CDR2 SQIVND (reference sequence). The V end lost 2 bases, the J end lost 3 bases, and 8 bases lay between the germline ends. This CDR3 region has 14 residues. The CDR3 protein is CASSINSPNQPQHF. The CDR3 DNA follows: TGTGCCAGTAGTATAAACAGCCCCAATCAGCCCCAGCATTTT. The whole variable domain, remainder taken from reference TRBV19 and TRBJ1-5, is DGGITQSPKYLFRKEGQNVTLSCEQNLNHDAMYWYRQDPGQGLRLIYYSQIVNDFQKGDIAEGYSVSREKKESFPLTVTSAQKNPTAFYLCASSINSPNQPQHFGDGTRLSIL.

The rearrangement links TRBV7-2 to TRBJ2-1, with a tentative D call TRBD1 (6 bases). The length of the CDR3 is 16 residues. Germline CDR1 and CDR2: SGHTA and FQGNSA. Trimming removed 1 base at V and 2 bases at J, with 12 bases between. The CDR3 here is CASSLDRANPYNEQFF. The DNA of the CDR3 is TGTGCCAGCAGCTTAGACAGGGCCAACCCCTACAATGAGCAGTTCTTC.

The chain couples TRBV6-2 or TRBV6-3 to TRBJ1-2; D not resolved. The CDR3 spans 12 residues. The V and J ends lost 0 bases and 8 bases respectively, with 7 bases between them. The germline V gene has CDR1 MNHEY and CDR2 SVGEGT. This CDR3 reads CASSYSADGYTF. CDR3 bases: TGTGCCAGCAGTTACTCGGCGGACGGCTACACCTTC.

The chain uses TRBV10-2 and TRBJ1-4; D unclear. Trimming removed 2 bases at V and 4 bases at J, with 8 bases between. The CDR3 runs to 14 residues. Germline V CDR1 and CDR2: WSHSY, SAAADI. The CDR3 DNA is TGCGCCAGCAGTGAGGGCGGACTTAATGAAAAACTGTTTTTT. It yields the protein CASSEGGLNEKLFF.

The J gene is TRBJ1-1, the V gene TRBV12-3 or TRBV12-4, with no clear D. Trimming left V 2 bases short and J 7 bases short, with 8 bases between. This CDR3 is 12 amino acids long. CDR3: CASSLSGREAFF. CDR3 sequence (DNA): TGTGCCAGCAGTTTATCGGGCCGTGAAGCTTTCTTT.

The gene calls are TRBV9 and TRBJ1-1; 12 nucleotides agree with TRBD1. CDR1 and CDR2 (germline): SGDLS, YYNGEE. The CDR3 consists of 17 residues. The V segment lost 4 bases and the J segment 4 bases; nucleotides outside the gene matches: 11. The CDR3 DNA reads as TGTGCCAGCAGCCCCCAAGGGACAGGGGGCGGAGGCACTGAAGCTTTCTTT. It encodes CASSPQGTGGGGTEAFF.